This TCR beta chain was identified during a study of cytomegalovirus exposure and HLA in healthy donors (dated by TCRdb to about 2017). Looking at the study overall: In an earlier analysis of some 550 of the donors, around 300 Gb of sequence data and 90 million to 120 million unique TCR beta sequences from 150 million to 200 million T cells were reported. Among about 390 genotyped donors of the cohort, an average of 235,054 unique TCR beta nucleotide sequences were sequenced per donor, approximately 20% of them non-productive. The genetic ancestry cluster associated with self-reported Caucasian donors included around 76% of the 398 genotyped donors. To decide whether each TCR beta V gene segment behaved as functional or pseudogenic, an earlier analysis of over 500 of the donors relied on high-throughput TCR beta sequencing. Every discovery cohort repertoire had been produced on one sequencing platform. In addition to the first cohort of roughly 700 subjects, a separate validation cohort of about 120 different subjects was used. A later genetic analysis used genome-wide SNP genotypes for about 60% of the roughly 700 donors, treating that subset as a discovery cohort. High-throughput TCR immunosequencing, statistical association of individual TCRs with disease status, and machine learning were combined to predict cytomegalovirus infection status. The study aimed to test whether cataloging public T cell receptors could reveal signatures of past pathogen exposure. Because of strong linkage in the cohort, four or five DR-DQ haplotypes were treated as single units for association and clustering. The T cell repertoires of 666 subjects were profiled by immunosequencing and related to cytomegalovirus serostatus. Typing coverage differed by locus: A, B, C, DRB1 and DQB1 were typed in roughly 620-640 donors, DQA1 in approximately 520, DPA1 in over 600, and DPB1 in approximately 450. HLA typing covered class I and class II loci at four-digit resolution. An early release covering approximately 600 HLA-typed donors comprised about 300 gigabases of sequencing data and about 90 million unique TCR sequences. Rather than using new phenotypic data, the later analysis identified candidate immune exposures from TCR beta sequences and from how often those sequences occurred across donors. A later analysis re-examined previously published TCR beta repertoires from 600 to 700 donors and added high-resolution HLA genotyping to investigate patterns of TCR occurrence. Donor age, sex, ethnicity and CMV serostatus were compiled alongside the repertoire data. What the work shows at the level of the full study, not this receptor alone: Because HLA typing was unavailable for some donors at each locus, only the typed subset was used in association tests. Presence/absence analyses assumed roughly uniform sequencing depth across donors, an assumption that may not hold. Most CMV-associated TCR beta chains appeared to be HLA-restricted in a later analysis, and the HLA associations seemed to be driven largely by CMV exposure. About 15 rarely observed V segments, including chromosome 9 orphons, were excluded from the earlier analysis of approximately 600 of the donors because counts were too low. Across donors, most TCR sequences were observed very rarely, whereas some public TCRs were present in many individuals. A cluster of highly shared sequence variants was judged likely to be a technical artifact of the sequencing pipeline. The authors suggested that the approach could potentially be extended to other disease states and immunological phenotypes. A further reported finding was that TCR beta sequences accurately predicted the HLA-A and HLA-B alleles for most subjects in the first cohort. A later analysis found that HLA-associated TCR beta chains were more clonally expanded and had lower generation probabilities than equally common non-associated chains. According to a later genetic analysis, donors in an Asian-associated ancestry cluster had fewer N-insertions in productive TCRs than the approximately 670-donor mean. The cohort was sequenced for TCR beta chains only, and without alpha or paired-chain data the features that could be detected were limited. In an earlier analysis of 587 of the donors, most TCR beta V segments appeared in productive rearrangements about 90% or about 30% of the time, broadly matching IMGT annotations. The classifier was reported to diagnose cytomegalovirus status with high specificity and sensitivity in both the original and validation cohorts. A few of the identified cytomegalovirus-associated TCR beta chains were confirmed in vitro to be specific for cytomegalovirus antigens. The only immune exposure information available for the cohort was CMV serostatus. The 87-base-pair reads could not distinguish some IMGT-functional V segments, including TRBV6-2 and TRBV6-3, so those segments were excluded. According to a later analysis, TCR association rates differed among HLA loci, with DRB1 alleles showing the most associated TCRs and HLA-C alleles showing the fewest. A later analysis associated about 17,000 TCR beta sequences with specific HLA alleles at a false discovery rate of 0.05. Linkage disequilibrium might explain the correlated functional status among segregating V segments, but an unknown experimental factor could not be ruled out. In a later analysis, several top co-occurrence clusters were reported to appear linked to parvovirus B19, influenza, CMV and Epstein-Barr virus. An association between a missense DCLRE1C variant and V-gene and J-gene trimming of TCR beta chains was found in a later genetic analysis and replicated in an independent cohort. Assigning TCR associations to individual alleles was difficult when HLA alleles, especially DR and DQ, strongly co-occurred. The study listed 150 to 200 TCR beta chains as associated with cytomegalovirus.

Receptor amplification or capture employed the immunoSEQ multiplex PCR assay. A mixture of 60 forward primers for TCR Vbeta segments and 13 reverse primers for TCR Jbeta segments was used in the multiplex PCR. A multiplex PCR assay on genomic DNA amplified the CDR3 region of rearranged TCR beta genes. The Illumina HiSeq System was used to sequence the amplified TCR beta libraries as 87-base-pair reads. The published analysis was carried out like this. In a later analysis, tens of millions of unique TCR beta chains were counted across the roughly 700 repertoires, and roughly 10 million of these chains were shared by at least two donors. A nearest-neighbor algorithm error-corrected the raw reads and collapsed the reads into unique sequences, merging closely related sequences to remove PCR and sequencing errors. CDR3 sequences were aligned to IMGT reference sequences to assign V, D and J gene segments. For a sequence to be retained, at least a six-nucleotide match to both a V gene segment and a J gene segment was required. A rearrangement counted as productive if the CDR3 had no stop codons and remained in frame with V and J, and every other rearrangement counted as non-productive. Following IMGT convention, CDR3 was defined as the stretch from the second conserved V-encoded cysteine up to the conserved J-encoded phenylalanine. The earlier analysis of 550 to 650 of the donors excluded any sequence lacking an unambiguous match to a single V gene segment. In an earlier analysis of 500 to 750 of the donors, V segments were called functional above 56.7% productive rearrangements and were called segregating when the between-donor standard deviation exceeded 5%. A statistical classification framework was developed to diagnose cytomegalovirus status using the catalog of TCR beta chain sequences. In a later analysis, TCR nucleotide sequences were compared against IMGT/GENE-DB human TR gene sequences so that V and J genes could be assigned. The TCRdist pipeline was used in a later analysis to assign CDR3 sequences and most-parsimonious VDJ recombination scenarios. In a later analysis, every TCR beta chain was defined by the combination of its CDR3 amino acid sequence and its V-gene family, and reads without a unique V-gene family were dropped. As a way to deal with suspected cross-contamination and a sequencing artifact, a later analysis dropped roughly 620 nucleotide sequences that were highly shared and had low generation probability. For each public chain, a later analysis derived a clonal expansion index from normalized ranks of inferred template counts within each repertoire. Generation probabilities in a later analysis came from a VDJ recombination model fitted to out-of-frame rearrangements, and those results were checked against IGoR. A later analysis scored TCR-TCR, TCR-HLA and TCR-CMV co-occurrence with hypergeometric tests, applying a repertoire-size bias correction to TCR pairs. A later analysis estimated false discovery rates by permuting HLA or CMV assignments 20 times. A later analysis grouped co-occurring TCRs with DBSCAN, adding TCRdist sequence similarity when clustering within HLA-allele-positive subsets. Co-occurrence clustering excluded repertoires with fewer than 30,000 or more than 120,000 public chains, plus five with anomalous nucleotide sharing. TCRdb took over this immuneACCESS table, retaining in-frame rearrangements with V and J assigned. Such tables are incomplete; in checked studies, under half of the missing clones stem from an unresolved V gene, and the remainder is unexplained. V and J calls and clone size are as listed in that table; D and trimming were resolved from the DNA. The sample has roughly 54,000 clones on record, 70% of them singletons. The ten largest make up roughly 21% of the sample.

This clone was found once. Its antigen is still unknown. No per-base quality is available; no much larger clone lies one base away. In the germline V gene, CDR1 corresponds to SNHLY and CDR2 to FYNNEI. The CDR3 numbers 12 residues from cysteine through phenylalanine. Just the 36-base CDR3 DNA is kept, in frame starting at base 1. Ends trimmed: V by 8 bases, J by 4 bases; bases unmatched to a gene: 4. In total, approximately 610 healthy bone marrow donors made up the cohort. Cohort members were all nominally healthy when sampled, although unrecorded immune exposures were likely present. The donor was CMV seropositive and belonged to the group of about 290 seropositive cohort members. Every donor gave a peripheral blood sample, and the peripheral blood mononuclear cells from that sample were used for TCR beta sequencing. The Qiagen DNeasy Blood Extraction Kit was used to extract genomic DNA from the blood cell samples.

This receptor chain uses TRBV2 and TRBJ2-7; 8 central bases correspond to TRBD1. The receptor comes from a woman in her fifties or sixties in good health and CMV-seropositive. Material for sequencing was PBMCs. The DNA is TGTGCCAGCGGGCGACAGGGGTACGAGCAGTACTTC. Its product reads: CASGRQGYEQYF. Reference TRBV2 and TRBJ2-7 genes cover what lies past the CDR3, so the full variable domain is EPEVTQTPSHQVTQMGQEVILRCVPISNHLYFYWYRQILGQKVEFLVSFYNNEISEKSEIFDDQFSVERPDGSNFTLKIRSTKLEDSAMYFCASGRQGYEQYFGPGTRLTVT.